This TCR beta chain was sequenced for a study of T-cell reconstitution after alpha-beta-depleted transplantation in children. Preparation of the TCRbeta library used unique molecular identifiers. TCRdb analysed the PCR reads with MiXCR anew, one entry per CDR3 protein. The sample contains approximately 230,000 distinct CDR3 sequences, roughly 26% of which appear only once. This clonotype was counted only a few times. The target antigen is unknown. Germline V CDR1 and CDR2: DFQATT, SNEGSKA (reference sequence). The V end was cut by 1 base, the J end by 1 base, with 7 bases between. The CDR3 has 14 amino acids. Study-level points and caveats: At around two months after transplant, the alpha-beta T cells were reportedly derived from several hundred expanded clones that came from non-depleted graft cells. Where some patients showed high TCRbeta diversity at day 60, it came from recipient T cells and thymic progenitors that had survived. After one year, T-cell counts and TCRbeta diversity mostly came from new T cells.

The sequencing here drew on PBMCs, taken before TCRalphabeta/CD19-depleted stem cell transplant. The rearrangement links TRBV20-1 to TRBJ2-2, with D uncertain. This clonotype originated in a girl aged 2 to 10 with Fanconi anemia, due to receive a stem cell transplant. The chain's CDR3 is CSARALWNTGELFF. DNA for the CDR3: TGCAGTGCTAGAGCGCTTTGGAACACCGGGGAGCTGTTTTTT.